This is a list of T cell receptor beta chains from one sample in a study of cytomegalovirus exposure and HLA in healthy donors. Clones were sequenced by immunoSEQ multiplex PCR, and TCRdb holds only the in-frame ones, with some missing. Of about 150,000 clones listed, more than 75% are singletons. The sequencing input was PBMCs. These receptors originate from a young woman in good health and CMV-seronegative. CDR3s include the opening cysteine and the closing phenylalanine or tryptophan. The D gene is left open where the match is weak. Size is stated for part of the rows, as once, few or many counts, or as a class when the clone is expanded.

clone size	V gene	D gene	J gene	CDR3 protein	CDR3 DNA
NA	TRBV7-9	NA	TRBJ1-6	CASSFRDNSPLHF	TGTGCCAGCAGCTTTCGGGACAACTCACCCCTCCACTTT
few	TRBV7-9	TRBD2	TRBJ2-1	CASSLLGLAGVGEQFF	TGTGCCAGCAGCTTACTGGGGCTAGCGGGAGTTGGTGAGCAGTTCTTC
NA	TRBV30	NA	TRBJ1-2	CAWTVGGPEKSDYTF	TGTGCCTGGACCGTTGGAGGGCCTGAAAAGAGTGACTACACCTTC
NA	TRBV9	TRBD1	TRBJ2-7	CASSPTDRYNEQYF	TGTGCCAGCAGCCCTACGGACAGGTACAACGAGCAGTACTTC
once	TRBV30	NA	TRBJ1-2	CAWSGGARGYTF	TGTGCCTGGAGCGGGGGAGCCCGTGGCTACACCTTC
NA	TRBV4-3	TRBD2	TRBJ2-5	CASSQDLWTRKNQTQYF	TGCGCCAGCAGCCAAGATCTTTGGACTAGAAAAAATCAGACCCAGTACTTC
NA	TRBV5-4	TRBD2	TRBJ2-2	CASSLAAGGSGELFF	TGTGCCAGCAGCTTGGCCGCGGGGGGCTCCGGGGAGCTGTTTTTT
NA	TRBV7-9	NA	TRBJ1-6	CASSSPAGESSPLHF	TGTGCCAGCAGCTCCCCGGCAGGGGAGAGTTCACCCCTCCACTTT
NA	TRBV28	NA	TRBJ1-5	CASSLTDSPPQHF	TGTGCCAGCAGTCTCACTGACAGCCCGCCCCAGCATTTT
once	TRBV15	TRBD1	TRBJ1-4	CATSGRQGAGTNEKLFF	TGTGCCACCAGCGGTCGACAGGGGGCGGGAACTAATGAAAAACTGTTTTTT
NA	TRBV4-1	TRBD2	TRBJ2-3	CASSQEALAVSTDTQYF	TGCGCCAGCAGCCAAGAGGCGCTAGCGGTTAGCACAGATACGCAGTATTTT
NA	TRBV18	TRBD1	TRBJ2-7	CASSSTGTSYEQYF	TGTGCCAGCTCCTCGACAGGGACCTCCTACGAGCAGTACTTC
NA	TRBV10-3	NA	TRBJ1-6	CAISHDSRNSPLHF	TGTGCCATCAGTCATGACAGTCGTAATTCACCCCTCCACTTT
NA	TRBV9	NA	TRBJ2-1	CASSSEYGGGNEQFF	TGTGCCAGCAGCTCCGAGTATGGGGGAGGCAATGAGCAGTTCTTC
NA	TRBV5-4	NA	TRBJ1-2	CASSPAGDTFYGYTF	TGTGCCAGCAGCCCAGCCGGGGACACGTTCTATGGCTACACCTTC
NA	TRBV19	TRBD2	TRBJ2-1	CASSMGLAVYNEQFF	TGTGCCAGTAGTATGGGGCTAGCGGTTTACAATGAGCAGTTCTTC
NA	TRBV4-1	TRBD2	TRBJ2-3	CASSPFGGGESDTQYF	TGCGCCAGCAGCCCCTTTGGCGGGGGGGAATCAGATACGCAGTATTTT
once	TRBV10-3	NA	TRBJ2-3	CASRRTDTQYF	TGTGCCAGTCGCCGGACAGATACGCAGTATTTT
NA	TRBV5-1	TRBD2	TRBJ2-7	CASSLDTIAGGRSYEQYF	TGCGCCAGCAGCTTGGATACCATAGCGGGAGGCCGCTCCTACGAGCAGTACTTC
NA	TRBV30	NA	TRBJ1-5	CAWGQTTGPAGNQPQHF	TGTGCCTGGGGACAAACGACAGGCCCAGCTGGCAATCAGCCCCAGCATTTT
NA	TRBV19	TRBD2	TRBJ2-7	CASSIRDYPYEQYF	TGTGCCAGTAGTATAAGGGACTACCCCTACGAGCAGTACTTC
NA	TRBV5-1	NA	TRBJ2-1	CASTPGPRGGMSYNEQFF	TGCGCCAGCACCCCGGGACCTAGGGGCGGGATGTCCTACAATGAGCAGTTCTTC
few	TRBV30	TRBD2	TRBJ2-1	CAWSNAGGEQFF	TGTGCCTGGAGTAATGCGGGAGGGGAGCAGTTCTTC
NA	TRBV11-2	NA	TRBJ1-2	CASSLNSAGNYGYTF	TGTGCCAGCAGCTTAAACAGTGCCGGAAACTATGGCTACACCTTC
NA	TRBV5-1	TRBD2	TRBJ2-5	CASRSAGGPGETQYF	TGCGCCAGCAGAAGCGCGGGAGGGCCGGGGGAGACCCAGTACTTC
NA	TRBV28	NA	TRBJ2-3	CASTLTWGGGYTDTQYF	TGTGCCAGCACCCTGACCTGGGGCGGGGGCTACACAGATACGCAGTATTTT
once	TRBV4-3	TRBD2	TRBJ2-7	CASSRISGSGGYEQYF	TGCGCCAGCAGCCGGATTAGCGGGAGTGGGGGCTACGAGCAGTACTTC
once	TRBV2	NA	TRBJ1-6	CASRRGEGPQPPLHF	TGTGCCAGCAGACGAGGGGAGGGCCCTCAGCCACCCCTCCACTTT
NA	TRBV5-4	TRBD1	TRBJ2-3	CASSLGGQGRAEDTQYF	TGTGCCAGCAGCTTGGGGGGACAGGGGAGGGCCGAAGATACGCAGTATTTT
NA	TRBV5-1	TRBD1	TRBJ1-2	CASSVGQGPFHAYGYTF	TGCGCCAGCAGCGTGGGACAGGGCCCATTTCACGCCTATGGCTACACCTTC
NA	TRBV6-1	TRBD2	TRBJ2-7	CASRRTSVEYEQYF	TGTGCCAGCAGACGGACTAGCGTCGAATACGAGCAGTACTTC
NA	TRBV7-9	NA	TRBJ1-4	CASSLGDGENEKLFF	TGTGCCAGCAGCTTAGGCGACGGGGAGAATGAAAAACTGTTTTTT
NA	TRBV14	NA	TRBJ2-7	CASSQYHQGIYEQYF	TGTGCCAGCAGCCAATATCATCAGGGGATCTACGAGCAGTACTTC
NA	TRBV15	NA	TRBJ1-2	CATSRDRGHGYTF	TGTGCCACCAGCAGAGACAGGGGCCATGGCTACACCTTC
NA	TRBV7-6	NA	TRBJ1-6	CASSLFDETGPLHF	TGTGCCAGCAGCTTATTCGACGAAACAGGACCCCTCCACTTT
NA	TRBV2	NA	TRBJ1-6	CASSAAVLLHF	TGTGCCAGCAGTGCAGCCGTACTCCTCCACTTT
NA	TRBV5-1	TRBD1	TRBJ1-2	CASSLGTGDGYTF	TGCGCCAGCAGCTTGGGGACAGGGGACGGCTACACCTTC
NA	TRBV5-4	TRBD2	TRBJ2-1	CASSLSGKRNNEQFF	TGTGCCAGCAGCCTTAGCGGGAAGAGAAACAATGAGCAGTTCTTC
NA	TRBV7-8	TRBD2	TRBJ2-1	CASGGAGAYNEQFF	TGTGCCAGTGGCGGAGCGGGGGCCTACAATGAGCAGTTCTTC
once	TRBV9	TRBD1	TRBJ2-7	CASSVDGDRGTYEQYF	TGTGCCAGCAGCGTAGACGGGGACAGGGGTACCTACGAGCAGTACTTC
NA	TRBV5-5	NA	TRBJ1-1	CASRTLKAGQNTEAFF	TGTGCCAGCAGGACCCTGAAAGCGGGGCAGAACACTGAAGCTTTCTTT
NA	TRBV5-1	NA	TRBJ2-7	CASSLGLWSSYEQYF	TGCGCCAGCAGCCTGGGACTGTGGAGCTCCTACGAGCAGTACTTC
NA	TRBV7-9	NA	TRBJ2-5	CASSFGAAAETQYF	TGTGCCAGCAGCTTCGGTGCGGCGGCAGAGACCCAGTACTTC
NA	TRBV27	TRBD1	TRBJ2-7	CASSGPGQGSYEQYF	TGTGCCAGCTCTGGGCCAGGACAGGGCTCCTACGAGCAGTACTTC
once	TRBV19	NA	TRBJ1-2	CASSIATGRRGYGYTF	TGTGCCAGTAGTATAGCAACAGGGCGTAGAGGCTATGGCTACACCTTC
NA	TRBV11-2	NA	TRBJ1-2	CASSPRGGKGSSYGYTF	TGTGCCAGCAGCCCCCGGGGGGGAAAGGGGAGCTCCTATGGCTACACCTTC
NA	TRBV5-1	NA	TRBJ2-5	CASRGLTTTGQETQYF	TGCGCCAGCCGCGGGTTGACCACCACTGGTCAAGAGACCCAGTACTTC
few	TRBV25-1	NA	TRBJ2-7	CASSPDPGASEQYF	TGTGCCAGCAGCCCTGACCCGGGAGCCTCGGAGCAGTACTTC